The source of this TCR beta chain is a study of OX40 agonist ivuxolimab in advanced cancers. In terms of the full investigation: Ivuxolimab was an agonistic, fully human IgG2 monoclonal antibody directed against OX40 (CD134), a costimulatory receptor. Intravenous ivuxolimab was administered to patients every 2 weeks at six dose levels: 0.01, 0.1, 0.3, 1.5, 3 and 10 mg/kg. Of the roughly 52 dose-escalation patients, hepatocellular carcinoma was present in about 20, melanoma in approximately 15, renal cell carcinoma in 9 and head and neck cancer in 9. In the dose-escalation cohort, 82.7% of patients were male, and the mean age was approximately 60 years, with a range of 23 to 79. Prior anti-PD-1, anti-PD-L1 or anti-CTLA-4 therapy was permitted, and 40% of dose-escalation patients had received checkpoint inhibitors. Three dose-escalation patients achieved partial responses, one with hepatocellular carcinoma and two with cutaneous melanoma. Peripheral TCRbeta sequencing was intended to test whether TCR sequence diversity was altered and clonal T-cell expansion was caused by ivuxolimab. The paper reports the monotherapy dose-escalation portion (N of about 50 patients) of the phase I ivuxolimab trial.

Trimming leaves V shorter by 5 bases and J shorter by 1 base, with the junction holding 20 bases beyond the gene matches. From a lookup of the germline V gene, CDR1 and CDR2 are ENHRY and SYGVKD. The CDR3 covers 20 residues, taking in both the cysteine and the phenylalanine. Only the CDR3 DNA stays, 60 bases, in frame from base 1. Genomic DNA was isolated from the sorted cells so that the TCRbeta CDR3 region could be sequenced. TCRbeta CDR3 regions were sequenced using the immunoSEQ Assay. Held by TCRdb, this immuneACCESS table contains in-frame sequences only and omits some clones. Under half of the omission traces to an unresolved V gene where checked; the cause of the rest is unknown. The sample data list tens of thousands of clones, and around 80% of these were observed just once. Together, the top ten hold over 10% of the sample. About this clone itself: This receptor's antigen is unknown. No much larger clone is present one base from it, and per-base qualities are unavailable.

What the work shows at the level of the full study, not this receptor alone: In the 0.1-3.0 mg/kg groups, partial responders were among the patients with the lowest normalized peripheral clonal expansion, particularly in CD8+ T cells. After ivuxolimab, more expanded clones were found on average in CD8+ T cells than in CD4+ T cells. At doses of 0.1 to 3.0 mg/kg, clonal expansion of both CD4+ and CD8+ T cells in blood was seen between baseline and week 6. Low levels of normalized T-cell clonal expansion were also seen in some patients who did not respond. Antigen specificity was not determined for the clonally expanded peripheral T cells.

Patients with autoimmune disease history or receiving systemic immunosuppression were excluded from the trial. In every dose cohort, peripheral blood was drawn for TCR sequencing at baseline, cycle 4 day 1, and cycle 7 day 1. Samples came from an open-label, multicenter, first-in-human phase I dose-escalation trial of ivuxolimab. Adults with locally advanced or metastatic melanoma, renal cell, hepatocellular, or head and neck squamous cell carcinoma were enrolled in the trial. Before TCR sequencing, CD4+ T cells and CD8+ T cells from peripheral blood were sorted into separate populations. The chain is encoded by TRBV10-3 joined to TRBJ1-1, with 9 middle bases fitting TRBD1. This clonotype originated in an adult with an advanced solid tumor such as melanoma, head and neck, liver or kidney cancer. The material was CD4+ or CD8+ T cells sorted from blood, obtained in a trial of the OX40 agonist ivuxolimab. The nucleotide sequence is TGTGCCATCAGTCCGGGACAGGGAATTGCAGCGTATTCGTCGAACACTGAAGCTTTCTTT. Its coded protein is CAISPGQGIAAYSSNTEAFF.